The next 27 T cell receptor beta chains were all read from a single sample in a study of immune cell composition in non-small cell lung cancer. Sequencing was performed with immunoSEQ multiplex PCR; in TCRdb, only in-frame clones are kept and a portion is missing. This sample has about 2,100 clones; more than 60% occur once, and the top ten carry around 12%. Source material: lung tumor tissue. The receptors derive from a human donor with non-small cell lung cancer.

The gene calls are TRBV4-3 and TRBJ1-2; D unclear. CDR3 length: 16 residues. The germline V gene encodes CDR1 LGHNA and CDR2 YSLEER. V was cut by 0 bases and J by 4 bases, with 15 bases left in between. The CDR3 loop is CASSQDTGRRTYGYTF. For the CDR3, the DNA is TGCGCCAGCAGCCAAGATACGGGGAGGCGGACCTATGGCTACACCTTC.

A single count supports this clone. CDR3 nucleotide sequence: TGTGCCAGCAGCTCATGGGGCACAAGGGGCTACACCTTC. Its translation: CASSSWGTRGYTF. The chain has TRBV7-2 and TRBJ1-2; D possibly corresponds to TRBD1 (5 bases). CDR3 length equals 13 residues. CDR1 is SGHTA and CDR2 is FQGNSA in the germline V gene. V was trimmed by 4 bases and J by 8 bases, leaving 14 bases between them.

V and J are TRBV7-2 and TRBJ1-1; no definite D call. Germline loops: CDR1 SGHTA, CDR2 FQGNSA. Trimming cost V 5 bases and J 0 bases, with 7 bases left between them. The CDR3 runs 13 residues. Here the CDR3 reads CASSGNMNTEAFF. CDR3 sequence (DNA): TGTGCCAGCAGCGGTAACATGAACACTGAAGCTTTCTTT.

CDR3: CASSATGDRVQETQYF. CDR3 coding DNA: TGTGCCAGCAGCGCGACGGGGGACAGGGTCCAAGAGACCCAGTACTTC. The chain combines TRBV7-3 with TRBJ2-5, with 9 bases lining up with TRBD1. The CDR3 has 16 amino acids. Germline CDR1 and CDR2: SGHTA and FQGTGA. The ends lost 5 bases at V and 1 base at J; junction bases unmatched: 8.

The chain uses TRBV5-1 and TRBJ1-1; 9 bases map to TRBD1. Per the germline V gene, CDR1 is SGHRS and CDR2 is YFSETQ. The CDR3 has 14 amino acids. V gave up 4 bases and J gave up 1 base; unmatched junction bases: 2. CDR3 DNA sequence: TGCGCCAGCAGCGAACAGGGGGCGAACACTGAAGCTTTCTTT. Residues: CASSEQGANTEAFF.

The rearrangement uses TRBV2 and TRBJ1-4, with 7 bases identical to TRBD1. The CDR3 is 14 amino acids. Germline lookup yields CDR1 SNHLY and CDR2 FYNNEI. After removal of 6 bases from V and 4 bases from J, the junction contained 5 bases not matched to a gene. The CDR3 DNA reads TGTGCCAGCAGGGTGGACAGGAGTAATGAAAAACTGTTTTTT. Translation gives CASRVDRSNEKLFF.

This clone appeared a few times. The CDR3 region is CASSPSAGRGGDEQYF. The CDR3 DNA follows: TGTGCCAGCAGCCCCTCCGCCGGGCGGGGGGGCGACGAGCAGTACTTC. V gene TRBV14 combines with J gene TRBJ2-7; 9 bases map to TRBD2. The V gene end was trimmed by 4 bases and the J gene end by 5 bases; junction bases not matched to a gene: 12. Germline values: CDR1 SGHDN, CDR2 FVKESK. The CDR3 is 16 residues long.

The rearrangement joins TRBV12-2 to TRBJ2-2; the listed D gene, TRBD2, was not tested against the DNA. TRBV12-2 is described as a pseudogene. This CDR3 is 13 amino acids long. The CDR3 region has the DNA TGTGCAAGTCGCTTGAGAAGAGTCGGGGAGCTGTTTTTT. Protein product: CASRLRRVGELFF.

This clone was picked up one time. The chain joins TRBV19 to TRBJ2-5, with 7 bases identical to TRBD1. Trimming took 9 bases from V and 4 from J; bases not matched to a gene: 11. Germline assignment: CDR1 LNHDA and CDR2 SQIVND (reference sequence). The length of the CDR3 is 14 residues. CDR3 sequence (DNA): TGTGCCAGCTCGACCCCAGGGGGTTCAGAGACCCAGTACTTC. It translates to CASSTPGGSETQYF. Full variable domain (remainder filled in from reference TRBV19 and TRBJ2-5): DGGITQSPKYLFRKEGQNVTLSCEQNLNHDAMYWYRQDPGQGLRLIYYSQIVNDFQKGDIAEGYSVSREKKESFPLTVTSAQKNPTAFYLCASSTPGGSETQYFGPGTRLLVL.

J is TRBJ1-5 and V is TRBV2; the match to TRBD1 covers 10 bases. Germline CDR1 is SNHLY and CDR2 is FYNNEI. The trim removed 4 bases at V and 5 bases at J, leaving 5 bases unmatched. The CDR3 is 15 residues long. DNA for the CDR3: TGTGCCAGCAGTGTAGACAGGGGGCGCGATCAGCCCCAGCATTTT. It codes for CASSVDRGRDQPQHF.

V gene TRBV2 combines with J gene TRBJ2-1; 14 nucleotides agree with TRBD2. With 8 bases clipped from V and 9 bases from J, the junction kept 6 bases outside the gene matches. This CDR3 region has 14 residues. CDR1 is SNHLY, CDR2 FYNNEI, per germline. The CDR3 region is CASRGLAGGSEQFF. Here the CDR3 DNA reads TGTGCCAGCCGCGGACTAGCGGGAGGTTCTGAGCAGTTCTTC.

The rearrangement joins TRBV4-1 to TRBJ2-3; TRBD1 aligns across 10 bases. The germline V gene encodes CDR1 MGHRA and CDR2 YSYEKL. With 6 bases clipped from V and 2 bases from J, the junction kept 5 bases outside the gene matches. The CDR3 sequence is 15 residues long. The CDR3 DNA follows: TGCGCCAGCAGTCTCGGACAGGGGGACACAGATACGCAGTATTTT. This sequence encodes CASSLGQGDTDTQYF.

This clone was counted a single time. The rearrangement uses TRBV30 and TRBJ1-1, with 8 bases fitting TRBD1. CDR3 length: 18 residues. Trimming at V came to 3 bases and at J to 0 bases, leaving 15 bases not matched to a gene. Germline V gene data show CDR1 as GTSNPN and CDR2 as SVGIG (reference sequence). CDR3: CAWRKRGRGQGLNTEAFF. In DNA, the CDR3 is TGTGCCTGGAGAAAAAGGGGCAGGGGGCAAGGTCTGAACACTGAAGCTTTCTTT. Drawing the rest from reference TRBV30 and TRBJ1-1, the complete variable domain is SQTIHQWPATLVQPVGSPLSLECTVEGTSNPNLYWYRQAAGRGLQLLFYSVGIGQISSEVPQNLSASRPQDRQFILSSKKLLLSDSGFYLCAWRKRGRGQGLNTEAFFGQGTRLTVV.

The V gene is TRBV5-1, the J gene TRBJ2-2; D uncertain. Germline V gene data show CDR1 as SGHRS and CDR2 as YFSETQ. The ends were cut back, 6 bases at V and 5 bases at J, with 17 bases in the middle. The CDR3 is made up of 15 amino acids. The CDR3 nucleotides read TGCGCCAGCACCTACTCTGGGCCTGGGACCGGGGAGCTGTTTTTT. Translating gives CASTYSGPGTGELFF.

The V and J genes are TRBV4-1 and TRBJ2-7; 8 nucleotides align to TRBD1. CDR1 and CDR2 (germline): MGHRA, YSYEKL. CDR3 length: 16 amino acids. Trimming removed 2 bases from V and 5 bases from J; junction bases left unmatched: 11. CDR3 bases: TGCGCCAGCAGCCAACTTAGACAGGGGCCATACCACGAGCAGTACTTC. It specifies CASSQLRQGPYHEQYF.

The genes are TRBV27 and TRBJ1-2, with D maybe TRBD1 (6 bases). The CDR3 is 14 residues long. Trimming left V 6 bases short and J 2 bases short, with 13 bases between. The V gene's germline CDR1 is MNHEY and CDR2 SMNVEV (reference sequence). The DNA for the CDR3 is TGTGCCAGCAGGCAGGACAGAGCCAACTATGGCTACACCTTC. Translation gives CASRQDRANYGYTF.

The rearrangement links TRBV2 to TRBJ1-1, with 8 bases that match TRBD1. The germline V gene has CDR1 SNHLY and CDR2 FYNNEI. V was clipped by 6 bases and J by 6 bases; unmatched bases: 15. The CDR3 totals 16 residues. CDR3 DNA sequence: TGTGCCAGCAGCCGGGACAGGACGAAGGGGTACCCTGAAGCTTTCTTT. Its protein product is CASSRDRTKGYPEAFF.

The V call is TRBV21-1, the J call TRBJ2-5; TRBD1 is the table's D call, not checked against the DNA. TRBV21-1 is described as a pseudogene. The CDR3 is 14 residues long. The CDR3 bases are TGTGCCAGCAGCAACGACAGTTACCAAGAGACCCAGTACTTC. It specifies CASSNDSYQETQYF.

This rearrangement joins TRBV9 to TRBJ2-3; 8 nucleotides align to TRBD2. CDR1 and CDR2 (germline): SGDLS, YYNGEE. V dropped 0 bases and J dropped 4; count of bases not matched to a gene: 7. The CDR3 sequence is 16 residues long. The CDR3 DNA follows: TGTGCCAGCAGCGTAGGTAATAGCGGGACATCAGATACGCAGTATTTT. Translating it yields CASSVGNSGTSDTQYF.

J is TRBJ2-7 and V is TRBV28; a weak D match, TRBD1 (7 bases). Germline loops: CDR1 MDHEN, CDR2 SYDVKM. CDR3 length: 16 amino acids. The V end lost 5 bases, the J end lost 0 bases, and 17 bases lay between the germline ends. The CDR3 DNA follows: TGTGCCAGCAGTGTTGGGGGGCAGGGGGGCTCCTACGAGCAGTACTTC. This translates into CASSVGGQGGSYEQYF.

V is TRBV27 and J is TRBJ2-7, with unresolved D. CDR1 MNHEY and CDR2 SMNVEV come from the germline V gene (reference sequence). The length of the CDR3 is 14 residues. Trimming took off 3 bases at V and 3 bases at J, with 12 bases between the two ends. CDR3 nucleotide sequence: TGTGCCAGCAGTTTGGGCAGGAATGGCTACGAGCAGTACTTC. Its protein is CASSLGRNGYEQYF.

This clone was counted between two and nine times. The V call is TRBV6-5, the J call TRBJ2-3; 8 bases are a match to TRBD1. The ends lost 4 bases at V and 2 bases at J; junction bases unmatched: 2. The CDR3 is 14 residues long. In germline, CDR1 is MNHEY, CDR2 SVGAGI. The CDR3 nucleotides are TGTGCCAGCAGTTTGACAGGGGCCACAGATACGCAGTATTTT. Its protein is CASSLTGATDTQYF.

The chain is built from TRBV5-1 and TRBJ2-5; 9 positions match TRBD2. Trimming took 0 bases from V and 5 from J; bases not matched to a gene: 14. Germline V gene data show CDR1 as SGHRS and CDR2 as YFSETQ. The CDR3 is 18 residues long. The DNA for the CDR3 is TGCGCCAGCAGCTTGGGAGATAGCGGGAGAAGGGGAGGGGAGACCCAGTACTTC. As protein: CASSLGDSGRRGGETQYF. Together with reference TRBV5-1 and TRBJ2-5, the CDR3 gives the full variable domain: KAGVTQTPRYLIKTRGQQVTLSCSPISGHRSVSWYQQTPGQGLQFLFEYFSETQRNKGNFPGRFSGRQFSNSRSEMNVSTLELGDSALYLCASSLGDSGRRGGETQYFGPGTRLLVL.

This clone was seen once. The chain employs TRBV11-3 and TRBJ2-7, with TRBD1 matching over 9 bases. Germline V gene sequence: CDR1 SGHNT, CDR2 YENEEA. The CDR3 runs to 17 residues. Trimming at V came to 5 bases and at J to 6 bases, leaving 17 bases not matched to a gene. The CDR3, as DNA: TGTGCCAGCAGCACCCGGGACAGGGAATTTTCAGGGGGCGAGCAGTACTTC. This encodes CASSTRDREFSGGEQYF.

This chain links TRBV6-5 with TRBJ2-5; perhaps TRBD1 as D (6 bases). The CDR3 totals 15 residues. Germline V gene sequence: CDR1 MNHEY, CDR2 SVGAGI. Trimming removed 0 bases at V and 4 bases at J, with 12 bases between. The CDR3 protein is CASSYSAGDGETQYF. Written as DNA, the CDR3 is TGTGCCAGCAGTTACTCAGCAGGGGATGGAGAGACCCAGTACTTC.

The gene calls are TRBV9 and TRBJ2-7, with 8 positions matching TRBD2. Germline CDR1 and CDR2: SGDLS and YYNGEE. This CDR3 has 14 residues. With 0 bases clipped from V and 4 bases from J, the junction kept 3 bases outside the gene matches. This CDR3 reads CASSVGSGGYEQYF. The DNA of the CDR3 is TGTGCCAGCAGCGTAGGCAGCGGGGGTTACGAGCAGTACTTC.

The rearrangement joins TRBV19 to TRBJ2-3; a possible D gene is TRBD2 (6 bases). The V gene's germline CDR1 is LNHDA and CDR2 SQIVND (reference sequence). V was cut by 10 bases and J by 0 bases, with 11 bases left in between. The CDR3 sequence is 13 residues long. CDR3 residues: CAKTGGSTDTQYF. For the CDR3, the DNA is TGTGCCAAAACTGGGGGGAGCACAGATACGCAGTATTTT.